These T cell receptor beta chains were read from a single sample in a study of beta chain features in type 1 diabetes. The data were produced by immunoSEQ multiplex PCR, yet TCRdb's version contains in-frame clones alone and is incomplete. The data contain 250,000 to 350,000 clones, 14% of them seen just once; the ten biggest clones take up 0.017%. The sample taken for sequencing was naive CD4+ T cells from blood. These TCRs come from a man aged 25 to 45 with type 1 diabetes. The conserved cysteine and the conserved F or W are not part of the CDR3 here. Fields, in order: V gene, J gene, D gene, clone size, CDR3 protein. A D gene is named only where the DNA matches it firmly. Some rows mark clone size as missing; the rest say once, few, many or name a class of expanded clone.

TRBV5-1	TRBJ1-1	TRBD1	.	ASSKNRGSTEAF
TRBV18	TRBJ2-1	.	.	ASSPGRSPYNEQF
TRBV5-4	TRBJ2-2	.	few	ASSLIAGMVGELF
TRBV4-2	TRBJ2-7	TRBD2	.	ASSPGRLAGIYEQY
TRBV2	TRBJ2-5	TRBD1	few	ASSEAGGRETQY
TRBV14	TRBJ2-2	.	few	ASSPDGRPTGELF
TRBV5-6	TRBJ2-1	TRBD2	.	ASRDGLATNEQF
TRBV4-2	TRBJ2-3	TRBD2	.	ASSDRLAWNSTDTQY
TRBV4-3	TRBJ2-2	TRBD1	few	ASQSGGARDTGELF
TRBV30	TRBJ2-5	TRBD1	few	AWKGQGVVETQY
TRBV30	TRBJ2-3	TRBD2	.	AWGTSGSVPGADTQY
TRBV9	TRBJ2-1	.	few	ASSFQGLDEQF
TRBV28	TRBJ2-1	.	.	ASSLWATGVYNEQF
TRBV15	TRBJ2-1	TRBD2	few	ATSRDLAGVREQF
TRBV5-1	TRBJ2-1	.	.	ASSLDIISYNEQF
TRBV15	TRBJ2-7	TRBD2	few	ATSREGLAGSYEQY
TRBV2	TRBJ2-7	TRBD1	few	ASRDGQGDYEQY
TRBV5-8	TRBJ1-1	.	few	ASSLLRGEGNTEAF
TRBV7-7	TRBJ2-7	.	few	ASSLEQGTRYEQY
TRBV28	TRBJ2-1	TRBD2	.	ASSPGLAHRSEQF
TRBV6-5	TRBJ2-7	TRBD2	few	ASTSIAGSSYEQY
TRBV7-9	TRBJ2-7	TRBD2	.	ASSFRVAGPYEQY
TRBV5-1	TRBJ2-1	.	.	ASSLQNEQF
TRBV2	TRBJ2-3	.	few	ATLGQY
TRBV30	TRBJ2-3	.	.	AWNVPKQGVGADTQY
TRBV30	TRBJ2-7	.	.	AWSARGWGEQY
TRBV5-1	TRBJ2-5	TRBD2	.	ASGGGETQY
TRBV7-3	TRBJ2-2	TRBD1	.	ASSPGQANTGELF
TRBV6-5	TRBJ1-2	TRBD1	.	ASSYTQTGDGNGYT